The 10 T cell receptor beta chains listed next were all sequenced from one sample in a study of T cell changes during pregnancy in multiple sclerosis. The protocol was immunoSEQ multiplex PCR, while the TCRdb copy is restricted to in-frame clones and leaves out a portion. The sample yields about 50,000 clones, nearly 95% seen once. The sample in question was CD4+ T cells from peripheral blood mononuclear cells, obtained after pregnancy. These receptors were obtained from a female donor in good health, enrolled as a control in a pregnancy study.

The chain combines TRBV2 with TRBJ1-1; 11 nucleotides align to TRBD1. This CDR3 has 14 residues. V was clipped by 4 bases and J by 10 bases; unmatched bases: 8. CDR1 and CDR2 (germline): SNHLY, FYNNEI. CDR3 coding DNA: TGTGCCAGCAGTGGATCCGGGACAGGGGGACTAGCTTTCTTT. It encodes CASSGSGTGGLAFF.

This clone was found once. The V and J genes are TRBV28 and TRBJ2-1; TRBD1 matches at 9 bases. Trimming cost V 3 bases and J 6 bases; bases outside gene matches: 9. The V gene's germline CDR1 is MDHEN and CDR2 SYDVKM. CDR3 size: 16 residues. CDR3: CASSLGDRAMGNEQFF. The DNA for the CDR3 is TGTGCCAGCAGTTTGGGGGACAGGGCTATGGGCAATGAGCAGTTCTTC.

This chain links TRBV27 with TRBJ1-1; possibly TRBD1 for D (5 bases). CDR1 is MNHEY and CDR2 is SMNVEV in the germline V gene (reference sequence). The CDR3 is 15 residues long. Trimming left V 1 base short and J 4 bases short, with 13 bases between. This CDR3 is CASSLYGGGGTEAFF. The CDR3 DNA follows: TGTGCCAGCAGTTTATACGGTGGCGGGGGCACTGAAGCTTTCTTT.

The J gene is TRBJ2-3, the V gene TRBV1; TRBD2, the table's D call, lacks a check against the DNA. TRBV1 is designated a pseudogene. CDR3 length equals 17 residues. CDR3 amino acids: CTSSHHPGRGGTDTQYF. CDR3 coding DNA: TGCACCAGCAGCCACCACCCCGGCCGGGGGGGCACAGATACGCAGTATTTT.

The chain joins TRBV28 to TRBJ2-5; perhaps TRBD2 as D (7 bases). Germline V gene lookup returns CDR1 MDHEN and CDR2 SYDVKM. Trimming left V 6 bases short and J 0 bases short, with 17 bases between. The CDR3 spans 16 residues. CDR3 DNA: TGTGCCAGCAGCCTCGGGACACTAGCGTACCAAGAGACCCAGTACTTC. This gives the protein CASSLGTLAYQETQYF.

The sample holds one count of this clone. This chain uses TRBV6-5 with TRBJ2-2; TRBD1 aligns across 7 bases. The CDR3 runs to 15 residues. Germline V gene lookup returns CDR1 MNHEY and CDR2 SVGAGI. V lost 2 bases, J lost 5 bases, and 5 bases stayed unmatched. In DNA, the CDR3 is TGTGCCAGCAGTTACACGAGCAGGGGGACCGGGGAGCTGTTTTTT. Translation: CASSYTSRGTGELFF.

The chain uses TRBV5-1 and TRBJ2-3; 12 bases line up with TRBD2. Germline V gene data show CDR1 as SGHRS and CDR2 as YFSETQ. The V and J ends lost 1 base and 5 bases, in that order; junction bases with no gene match: 11. This CDR3 comprises 18 residues. CDR3 DNA: TGCGCCAGCAGCTTGACCGGCCCGGCTAGCGGGAGGGTAGATACGCAGTATTTT. It specifies CASSLTGPASGRVDTQYF. Full variable domain (remainder filled in from reference TRBV5-1 and TRBJ2-3): KAGVTQTPRYLIKTRGQQVTLSCSPISGHRSVSWYQQTPGQGLQFLFEYFSETQRNKGNFPGRFSGRQFSNSRSEMNVSTLELGDSALYLCASSLTGPASGRVDTQYFGPGTRLTVL.

This chain connects TRBV2 to TRBJ2-1; D is unresolved. CDR1 is SNHLY, CDR2 FYNNEI, per germline. Trimming cost V 8 bases and J 4 bases, with 12 bases left between them. This CDR3 has 13 amino acids. DNA of the CDR3: TGTGCCAGCGTAGCTACCGCTTACAATGAGCAGTTCTTC. This codes for CASVATAYNEQFF.

CDR3 residues: CSASGTVEAFF. As DNA, the CDR3 is TGCAGTGCGTCAGGGACAGTTGAAGCTTTCTTT. V usage is TRBV20-1 and J usage is TRBJ1-1, with 7 bases identical to TRBD1. This CDR3 is built from 11 residues. The germline CDR1 and CDR2 sequences are DFQATT and SNEGSKA (reference sequence). The V and J ends lost 6 bases and 7 bases, in that order; junction bases with no gene match: 5.

The count of this clone is one. This chain connects TRBV5-1 to TRBJ1-4, with D unclear. Trimming removed 4 bases from V and 8 bases from J, with 15 bases in between. The CDR3 has 14 amino acids. Germline lookup yields CDR1 SGHRS and CDR2 YFSETQ. The DNA for the CDR3 is TGCGCCAGCAGCCCTACAGTCATGGGCGAAAAACTGTTTTTT. Translating gives CASSPTVMGEKLFF.